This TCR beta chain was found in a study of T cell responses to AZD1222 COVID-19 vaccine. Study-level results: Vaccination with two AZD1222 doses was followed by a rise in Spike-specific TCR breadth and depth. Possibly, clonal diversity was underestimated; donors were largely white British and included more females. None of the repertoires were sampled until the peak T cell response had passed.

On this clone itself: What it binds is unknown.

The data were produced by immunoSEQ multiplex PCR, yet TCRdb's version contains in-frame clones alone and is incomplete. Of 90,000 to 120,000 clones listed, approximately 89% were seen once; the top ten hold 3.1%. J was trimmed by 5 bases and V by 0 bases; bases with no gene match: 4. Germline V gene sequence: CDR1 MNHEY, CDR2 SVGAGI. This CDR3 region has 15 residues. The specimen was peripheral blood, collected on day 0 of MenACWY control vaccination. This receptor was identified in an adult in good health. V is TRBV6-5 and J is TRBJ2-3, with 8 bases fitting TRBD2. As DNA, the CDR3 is TGTGCCAGCAGTTACTCGCGGGGGGTCGGAGATACGCAGTATTTT. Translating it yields CASSYSRGVGDTQYF.